This entry features one TCR beta chain sequence. Per the original data handling: Reference gene primer amplification gave estimated nucleated cell counts. Method: immunoSEQ multiplex PCR; TCRdb's copy keeps in-frame clones and lacks some. The V and J calls and clone size are taken from that table; D and trimming were inferred from the DNA. The sample lists 91,000 or so clones, over 80% seen once, with approximately 4.1% in the top ten. This specimen comes from a study of blood T cell repertoires in COVID-19. The overall study: COVID-19 samples, acute and convalescent, were from the United States, Italy and Spain. T cells, B-cell-depleted T cells, or PBMCs supplied cDNA or gDNA.

Losses at the gene ends were 3 bases for V and 4 bases for J; bases not matched to a gene: 4. Germline lookup yields CDR1 SGDLS and CDR2 YYNGEE. The CDR3 is made up of 15 amino acids. The sequence derives from a woman aged 45-59 years in a cohort sampled during active COVID-19. Specimen: peripheral blood. The J gene is TRBJ2-5, the V gene TRBV9, with 12 bases aligning to TRBD1. DNA for the CDR3: TGTGCCAGCAGCGCTGGGACAGGGGGCCCAGAGACCCAGTACTTC. Translating gives CASSAGTGGPETQYF.